This passage covers 3 T cell receptor beta chains from one sample sequenced in a study of blood T cell repertoires in COVID-19 (dated by TCRdb to the early 2020s). Library generation was performed with the immunoSEQ multiplex PCR assay. Sourced from immuneACCESS, this table was stored by TCRdb with only in-frame sequences that have V and J called. A share of the clones is absent; for the studies checked, an unresolved V gene accounts for under half, and the remainder has no known explanation. The sample table lists roughly 500,000 clones, 80% to 90% of them with a count of one. Approximately 3% of the sample lies in the top ten. The material sequenced was peripheral blood. These receptors all come from a human donor in a cohort sampled during active COVID-19.

The chain is built from TRBV7-2 and TRBJ2-7, with a weak D call TRBD1 (5 bases). With 1 base removed from V and 7 bases from J, the gap between germline ends came to 14 bases. CDR3 size: 14 residues. Looked up from germline, CDR1 is SGHTA and CDR2 is FQGNSA. The DNA for the CDR3 is TGTGCCAGCAGCTTAGGGGGCCAGGCCGGGGAGCAGTACTTC. Translating gives CASSLGGQAGEQYF.

The rearrangement links TRBV5-5 to TRBJ1-2; D is undetermined. Germline V gives CDR1 SGHKS, CDR2 YYEKEE (reference sequence). Trimming cost V 4 bases and J 1 base, with 8 bases left between them. The CDR3 sequence is 13 residues long. Here the CDR3 DNA reads TGTGCCAGCAGCGAGACTAGTAACTATGGCTACACCTTC. Translation: CASSETSNYGYTF.

This clone was seen a few times. This chain joins TRBV12-5 and TRBJ2-7; 10 bases are shared with TRBD2. The CDR3 is 15 residues long. Germline V lookup: CDR1 LGHNT, CDR2 FRNRAP. Trimming took 2 bases from V and 5 from J; bases not matched to a gene: 6. The CDR3 loop reads CASGLLVAGGNEQYF. The CDR3 DNA follows: TGTGCTAGTGGTTTGTTGGTAGCGGGAGGAAACGAGCAGTACTTC.